The 21 T cell receptor beta chains below all came from one sample that was sequenced in a study of vaccination and CD4 T cells after COVID-19. Time point given: late sampling 161 to 241 days after vaccination in three convalescent patients. Treatment described: roughly 10-day PBMC culture with coronavirus spike peptide pools or control peptides (ViraFEST assay). Once obtained from cultured CD4+ T cells, the DNA was sequenced using the Oncomine TCR Beta short-read assay. From the PCR reads, TCRdb called clonotypes with MiXCR, one entry per CDR3 protein. The sample holds 20,000 to 25,000 distinct CDR3 sequences, 42% seen once. The antigens these receptors bind are not known. This specimen consisted of CD4+ T cells from blood, cultured in vitro, obtained about 7 months after SARS-CoV-2 vaccination. All receptors derive from a human donor who had recovered from COVID-19.

The V and J genes are TRBV7-8 and TRBJ2-5; D is undetermined. CDR3 size: 15 residues. Trimming left V 1 base short and J 7 bases short, with 16 bases between. Germline-derived CDR1 and CDR2 are SGHVS and FQNEAQ. Here the CDR3 reads CASSLGEHLTGTQYF. The DNA of the CDR3 is TGTGCCAGCAGCTTAGGGGAACACTTAACCGGGACCCAGTACTTC.

The V gene is TRBV27, the J gene TRBJ2-1; 8 nucleotides match TRBD1. The CDR3 contains 15 residues. Germline V gives CDR1 MNHEY, CDR2 SMNVEV (reference sequence). V trimming: 1 base; J trimming: 7 bases; junction bases outside the gene matches: 6. The CDR3 loop is CASSLWAGGRNEQFF. CDR3 coding DNA: TGTGCCAGCAGTTTATGGGCAGGGGGCAGGAATGAGCAGTTCTTC.

This clonotype was detected once. The genes are TRBV29-1 and TRBJ1-2, with unresolved D. Deletions cut 4 bases from V and 2 bases from J, with 11 bases between. Germline V gene lookup returns CDR1 SQVTM and CDR2 ANQGSEA. This CDR3 is built from 13 residues. CDR3 sequence: CSVALDRNYGYTF. CDR3 nucleotide sequence: TGCAGCGTTGCCCTGGATAGGAACTATGGCTACACCTTC.

J is TRBJ2-2 and V is TRBV6-1; D possibly matches TRBD1 or TRBD2 (6 bases each). V lost 8 bases and J lost 8, with 18 bases in between. Germline V gives CDR1 MNHNS, CDR2 SASEGT. This CDR3 is built from 14 residues. CDR3 residues: CASRPGGVVGELFF. CDR3 coding DNA: TGTGCCAGCCGACCCGGGGGCGTGGTGGGGGAGCTGTTTTTT.

The chain links TRBV6-1 to TRBJ2-7; D not certain. Per the germline V gene, CDR1 is MNHNS and CDR2 is SASEGT. The germline V and J ends were trimmed by 8 bases and 2 bases, with 16 bases remaining between them. This CDR3 comprises 14 residues. The CDR3 loop is CASETDSTTYEQYF. DNA of the CDR3: TGTGCCAGCGAGACCGACTCGACAACCTACGAGCAGTACTTC.

This clonotype was counted a single time. The chain is built from TRBV4-1 and TRBJ2-1, with TRBD2 as a possible D gene (5 bases). The CDR3 is 13 amino acids. V lost 1 base, J lost 10 bases, and 11 bases lay in between. Germline V gene data show CDR1 as MGHRA and CDR2 as YSYEKL. CDR3 DNA: TGCGCCAGCAGCCAAGCCGCGACTAAAGAGCAGTTCTTC. This codes for CASSQAATKEQFF.

CDR3 residues: CASSLEHEAFF. The DNA of the CDR3 is TGTGCCAGCAGTTTAGAGCATGAAGCTTTCTTT. The chain links TRBV28 to TRBJ1-1; D gene uncertain. This CDR3 comprises 11 residues. Germline lookup yields CDR1 MDHEN and CDR2 SYDVKM. The V end was cut by 2 bases, the J end by 7 bases, with 5 bases between.

This rearrangement joins TRBV19 to TRBJ1-2; a possible D gene is TRBD1 (6 bases). Germline CDR1 reads LNHDA; CDR2 reads SQIVND (reference sequence). The CDR3 length is 15 residues. V gave up 5 bases and J gave up 8 bases, with 21 bases separating them. The CDR3 nucleotides read TGTGCCAGTAGTGCGCGGGACACACACTCAATCGGCTACACCTTC. The encoded protein is CASSARDTHSIGYTF.

The chain couples TRBV15 to TRBJ2-3; TRBD1 is a possible D gene (6 bases). Germline CDR1 reads LNHNV; CDR2 reads YYDKDF (reference sequence). The CDR3 length is 17 residues. Trimming removed 0 bases at V and 5 bases at J, with 18 bases between. DNA of the CDR3: TGTGCCACCAGCAGAGATCGGATGCAGGGGAGTGGAGATACGCAGTATTTT. Translated: CATSRDRMQGSGDTQYF.

The V and J genes are TRBV20-1 and TRBJ2-1; 9 bases are a match to TRBD2. V gave up 4 bases and J gave up 4 bases; unmatched junction bases: 8. CDR3 size: 15 residues. Per the germline V gene, CDR1 is DFQATT and CDR2 is SNEGSKA (reference sequence). This CDR3 is CSAKGRLAVYNEQFF. The DNA for the CDR3 is TGCAGTGCTAAGGGGCGACTAGCGGTTTACAATGAGCAGTTCTTC.

The V and J genes are TRBV28 and TRBJ1-5; unclear D gene. The CDR3 runs to 14 residues. V was cut by 6 bases and J by 1 base, with 10 bases left in between. The germline gives CDR1 MDHEN, CDR2 SYDVKM. DNA for the CDR3: TGTGCCAGCAGGGTTCCGGGCAGCAATCAGCCCCAGCATTTT. Its translation: CASRVPGSNQPQHF.

This clonotype was observed a few times. The chain employs TRBV7-2 and TRBJ2-1; D is possibly TRBD1 (6 bases). The germline V gene has CDR1 SGHTA and CDR2 FQGNSA. There are 13 residues in the CDR3. The V end was cut by 3 bases, the J end by 6 bases, with 9 bases between. The CDR3 bases are TGTGCCAGCAGCTTCTGGACAGTCAATGAGCAGTTCTTC. This encodes CASSFWTVNEQFF.

This clonotype was seen a few times. The genes are TRBV28 and TRBJ2-3; D possibly corresponds to TRBD1 (6 bases). This CDR3 contains 13 residues. CDR1 and CDR2 (germline): MDHEN, SYDVKM. The V gene lost 5 bases and the J gene lost 6 bases, with 12 bases spanning the gap. The CDR3 reads CASSLTGPDTQYF. The CDR3 DNA is TGTGCCAGCAGTCTAACAGGGCCCGATACGCAGTATTTT.

This sequence joins TRBV21-1 and TRBJ2-5; whether TRBD2, the table's D call, matches the DNA was not checked. TRBV21-1 is flagged as a pseudogene. CDR3 length: 17 amino acids. CDR3 protein: CASSKAPLAGAPETQYF. The CDR3 bases are TGTGCCAGCAGCAAAGCCCCACTAGCGGGAGCCCCAGAGACCCAGTACTTC.

There are a few counts of this clonotype. V is TRBV24-1 and J is TRBJ2-7; TRBD2 aligns across 10 bases. V was clipped by 9 bases and J by 2 bases; unmatched bases: 9. In germline, CDR1 is KGHDR, CDR2 SFDVKD. The CDR3 totals 15 residues. CDR3 nucleotides: TGTGCCACCTCGTCCGGACTAGCGGCTACCTACGAGCAGTACTTC. Translating it yields CATSSGLAATYEQYF.

Comment on this clonotype: A junction boundary mismatches the germline segment, possibly from a read error. The J gene is TRBJ1-5, the V gene TRBV20-1, with D tentatively TRBD1 (5 bases). CDR1 and CDR2 from the germline V gene are DFQATT and SNEGSKA (reference sequence). The CDR3 sequence is 13 residues long. For the CDR3, the DNA is TGCAGTGCCAGAGGCGGGGCCCAGCACCCCCAGCATTTT. This translates into CSARGGAQHPQHF.

This rearrangement joins TRBV18 to TRBJ2-3; 8 bases agree with TRBD2. After removal of 5 bases from V and 0 bases from J, the junction contained 4 bases not matched to a gene. The CDR3 runs 15 residues. Germline CDR1 reads KGHSH; CDR2 reads LQKENI. In DNA form, the CDR3 reads TGTGCCAGCTCAACTAGCGGCCCTAGCACAGATACGCAGTATTTT. It specifies CASSTSGPSTDTQYF. The full variable domain, rest sourced from reference TRBV18 and TRBJ2-3, is NAGVMQNPRHLVRRRGQEARLRCSPMKGHSHVYWYRQLPEEGLKFMVYLQKENIIDESGMPKERFSAEFPKEGPSILRIQQVVRGDSAAYFCASSTSGPSTDTQYFGPGTRLTVL.

Only a few counts were recorded for this clonotype. The chain couples TRBV7-2 to TRBJ2-3; 8 bases are shared with TRBD1. Germline lookup yields CDR1 SGHTA and CDR2 FQGNSA. The length of the CDR3 is 15 residues. The trim removed 4 bases at V and 6 bases at J, leaving 9 bases unmatched. The CDR3 DNA is TGTGCCAGCAGCTCCTGGGACAGGCCTGGGGATACGCAGTATTTT. Its translation is CASSSWDRPGDTQYF. Combining the CDR3 with reference TRBV7-2 and TRBJ2-3 gives the whole variable domain GAGVSQSPSNKVTEKGKDVELRCDPISGHTALYWYRQSLGQGLEFLIYFQGNSAPDKSGLPSDRFSAERTGGSVSTLTIQRTQQEDSAVYLCASSSWDRPGDTQYFGPGTRLTVL.

The V and J genes are TRBV5-3 and TRBJ2-7; D call uncertain. TRBV5-3 is an open reading frame, and its role is uncertain. Trimming removed 4 bases from V and 3 bases from J, with 2 bases in between. The CDR3 is made up of 10 amino acids. CDR3 region: CARSLYEQYF. Written as DNA, the CDR3 is TGTGCCAGAAGCCTCTACGAGCAGTACTTC.

The chain carries TRBV27 and TRBJ2-2; 10 positions match TRBD2. The ends lost 7 bases at V and 6 bases at J; junction bases unmatched: 8. Germline lookup yields CDR1 MNHEY and CDR2 SMNVEV (reference sequence). This CDR3 has 15 residues. The CDR3 DNA follows: TGTGCCAGCATTTCTAGCGGGAGTGTTCCCGGGGAGCTGTTTTTT. It specifies CASISSGSVPGELFF.

The chain employs TRBV6-5 and TRBJ1-2; D is undetermined. V shed 6 bases and J shed 0 bases, with 14 bases lying between them. The CDR3 extends over 15 amino acids. The germline V gene encodes CDR1 MNHEY and CDR2 SVGAGI. In DNA form, the CDR3 reads TGTGCCAGCAGGTACCGGGCCAACACTAACTATGGCTACACCTTC. This gives the protein CASRYRANTNYGYTF.